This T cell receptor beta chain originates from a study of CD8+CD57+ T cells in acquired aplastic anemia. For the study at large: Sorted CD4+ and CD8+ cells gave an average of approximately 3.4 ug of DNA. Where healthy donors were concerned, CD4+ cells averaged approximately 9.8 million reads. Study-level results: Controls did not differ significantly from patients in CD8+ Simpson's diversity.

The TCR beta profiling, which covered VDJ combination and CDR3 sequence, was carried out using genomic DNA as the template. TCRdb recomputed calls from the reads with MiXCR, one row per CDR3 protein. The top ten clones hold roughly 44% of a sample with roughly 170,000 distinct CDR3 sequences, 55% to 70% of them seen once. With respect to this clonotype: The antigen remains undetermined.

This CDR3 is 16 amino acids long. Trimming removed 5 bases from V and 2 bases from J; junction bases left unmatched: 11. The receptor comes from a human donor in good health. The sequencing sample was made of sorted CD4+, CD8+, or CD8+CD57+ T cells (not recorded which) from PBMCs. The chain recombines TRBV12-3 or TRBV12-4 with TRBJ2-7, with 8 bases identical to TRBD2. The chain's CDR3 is CASSREGPFEPYEQYF. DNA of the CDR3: TGTGCCAGCAGTCGGGAGGGACCGTTCGAGCCCTACGAGCAGTACTTC.